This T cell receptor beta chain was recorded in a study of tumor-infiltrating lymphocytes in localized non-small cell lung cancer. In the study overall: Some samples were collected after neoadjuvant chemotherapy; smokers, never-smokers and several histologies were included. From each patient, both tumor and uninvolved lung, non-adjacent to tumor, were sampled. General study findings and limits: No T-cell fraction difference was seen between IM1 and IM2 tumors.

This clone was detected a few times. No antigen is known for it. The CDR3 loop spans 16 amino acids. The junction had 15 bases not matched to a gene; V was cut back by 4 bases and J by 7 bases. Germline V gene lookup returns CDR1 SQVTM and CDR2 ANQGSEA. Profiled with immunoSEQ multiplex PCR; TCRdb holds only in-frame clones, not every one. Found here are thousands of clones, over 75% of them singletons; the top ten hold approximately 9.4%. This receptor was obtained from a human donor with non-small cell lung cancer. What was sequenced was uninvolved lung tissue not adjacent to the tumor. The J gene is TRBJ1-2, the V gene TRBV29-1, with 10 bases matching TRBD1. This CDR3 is CSVGGPRDRGWRGYTF. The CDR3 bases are TGCAGCGTTGGGGGCCCCCGGGACAGGGGATGGCGTGGCTACACCTTC.